This section outlines one T cell receptor beta chain sequence together with its context. The sample belongs to a study of blood T cell repertoires in COVID-19. Profiling relied on immunoSEQ multiplex PCR, and the TCRdb table lists in-frame clones only, not all of them. Here the sample spans 150,000 to 160,000 clones, around nine tenths being singletons. The CDR3 length is 15 residues. Germline values: CDR1 MDHEN, CDR2 SYDVKM. Germline trimming cut 4 bases from V and 3 bases from J; bases unmatched to any gene: 6. The chain couples TRBV28 to TRBJ1-1, with 9 bases that match TRBD1. This clonotype originated in a woman in her 70s with acute or convalescent COVID-19. The sample was peripheral blood. CDR3 nucleotides: TGTGCCAGCAGTTCTGGGGGACAGGGCGACACTGAAGCTTTCTTT. Its translation is CASSSGGQGDTEAFF. Using reference TRBV28 and TRBJ1-1 for the parts outside the CDR3, the full variable domain is DVKVTQSSRYLVKRTGEKVFLECVQDMDHENMFWYRQDPGLGLRLIYFSYDVKMKEKGDIPEGYSVSREKKERFSLILESASTNQTSMYLCASSSGGQGDTEAFFGQGTRLTVV.